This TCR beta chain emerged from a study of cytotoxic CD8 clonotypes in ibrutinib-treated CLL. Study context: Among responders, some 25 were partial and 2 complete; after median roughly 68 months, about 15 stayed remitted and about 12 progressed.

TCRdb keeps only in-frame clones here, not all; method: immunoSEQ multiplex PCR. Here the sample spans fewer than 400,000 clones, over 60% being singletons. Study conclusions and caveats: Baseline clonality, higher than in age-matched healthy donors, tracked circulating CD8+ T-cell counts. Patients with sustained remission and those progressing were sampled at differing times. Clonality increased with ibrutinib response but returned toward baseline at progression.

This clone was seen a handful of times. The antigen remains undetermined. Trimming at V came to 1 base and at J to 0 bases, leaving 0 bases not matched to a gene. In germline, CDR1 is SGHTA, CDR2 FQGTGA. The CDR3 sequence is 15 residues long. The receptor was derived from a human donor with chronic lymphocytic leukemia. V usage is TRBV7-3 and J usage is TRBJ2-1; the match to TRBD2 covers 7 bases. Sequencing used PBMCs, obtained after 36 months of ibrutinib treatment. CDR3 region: CASSLSGSSYNEQFF. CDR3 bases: TGTGCCAGCAGCTTAAGCGGGAGCTCCTACAATGAGCAGTTCTTC.